This TCR beta chain was captured in a study of blood T cell repertoires in COVID-19 (dated by TCRdb to 2020 to 2022). Broadly, across the study: Collaborator samples came from the United States, Italy and Spain and covered acute and convalescent phases of COVID-19. The material from the prospective study consisted of cDNA or gDNA derived from T cells, B-cell-depleted T cells, or PBMCs. Subjects who had been exposed to COVID-19, were actively infected with it, or had recovered from it provided the deeply sampled blood TCRbeta repertoires that made up the dataset. The repertoires were released in a freely available public database meant as a resource for research on the immune response to SARS-CoV-2. The samples were drawn from the first 160 participants of the ongoing ImmuneRACE study and from more than 1,000 subjects provided by 6 global collaborators. Nearly every sample came with metadata listing a de-identified subject ID, COVID-19 status, age in years and sex. HLA class I and class II types, where available, came from metadata supplied by the sample provider rather than from assay-based typing. Overall study results and their limits: The amount of clinical and demographic metadata varied by source and participant and was provided uncurated.

The immunoSEQ Assay, a bias-controlled multiplex PCR, was used to amplify TCRbeta CDR3 regions from genomic DNA. Per the source publication's procedure: Nucleated cell counts per sample were estimated from amplification of reference gene primers within the assay. To quantify the absolute abundance of each unique TCRbeta CDR3 rearrangement, sequence reads were collapsed and filtered. For each sample, productive Simpson clonality was calculated as the square root of Simpson's diversity index across productive rearrangements. TCRdb limited this immuneACCESS table to in-frame rearrangements with V and J called. A share of clones is missing; checked studies link under half to unresolved V genes, and the rest is unexplained. For V, J and clone size, that table is used; D and trimming come from the DNA. In this sample the table shows 200,000 or so clones, roughly 80% of which occur a single time. The top ten constitute roughly 5.1% of the sample.

Comment on this clone: Its recognized antigen is unknown. Per-nucleotide qualities are absent, and no much larger clonotype sits a single base away.

The collaborating institutions used their own protocols to collect whole blood in K2EDTA tubes. Collaborator samples were shipped for TCRbeta analysis as frozen whole blood, isolated PBMCs, or DNA extracted from either sample type. The clonotype was recovered from a woman under 40 with acute or convalescent COVID-19. Sequencing input: peripheral blood.

The nucleotide sequence reads as follows: TGTGCCAGCAGCCTCGGGGACAGCCTTAATTCACCCCTCCACTTT. It is translated as CASSLGDSLNSPLHF. The V and J segments used are TRBV4-2 and TRBJ1-6; 7 middle bases align to TRBD1. Inclusive of the bounding cysteine and phenylalanine, the CDR3 is 15 residues long. Here the CDR3 DNA is all that survives: 45 bases in frame from base 1. For this chain, trimming is 4 bases at the V end and 6 bases at the J end, and the number of junction bases without a gene match is 6. The germline V gene provides CDR1 LGHNA and CDR2 YNFKEQ.